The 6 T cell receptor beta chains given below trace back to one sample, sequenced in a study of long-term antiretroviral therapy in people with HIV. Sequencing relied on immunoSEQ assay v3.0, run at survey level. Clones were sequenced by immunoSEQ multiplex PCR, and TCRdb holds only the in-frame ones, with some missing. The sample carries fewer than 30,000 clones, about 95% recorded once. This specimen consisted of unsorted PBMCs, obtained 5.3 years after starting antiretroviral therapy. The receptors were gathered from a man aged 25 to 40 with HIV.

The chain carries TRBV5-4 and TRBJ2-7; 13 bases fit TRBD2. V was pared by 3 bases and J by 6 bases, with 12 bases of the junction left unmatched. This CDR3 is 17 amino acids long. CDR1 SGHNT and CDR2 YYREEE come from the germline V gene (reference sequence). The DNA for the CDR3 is TGTGCCAGCAGCTCTGGGACTAGCGGGGCCGGCCTCTCCGAGCAGTACTTC. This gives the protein CASSSGTSGAGLSEQYF.

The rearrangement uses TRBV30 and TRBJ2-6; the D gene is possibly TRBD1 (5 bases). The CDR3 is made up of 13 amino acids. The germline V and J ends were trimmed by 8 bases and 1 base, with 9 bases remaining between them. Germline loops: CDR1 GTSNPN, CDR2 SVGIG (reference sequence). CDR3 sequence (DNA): TGTGCCGGTAGACAGTCTGGGGCCAACGTCCTGACTTTC. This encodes CAGRQSGANVLTF.

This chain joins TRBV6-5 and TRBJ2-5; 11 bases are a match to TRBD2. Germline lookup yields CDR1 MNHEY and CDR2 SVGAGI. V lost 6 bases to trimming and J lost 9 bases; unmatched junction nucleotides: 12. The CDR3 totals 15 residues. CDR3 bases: TGTGCCAGCAGCCCACTAGCGGGGGTACTCGAGTCCCAGTACTTC. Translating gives CASSPLAGVLESQYF.

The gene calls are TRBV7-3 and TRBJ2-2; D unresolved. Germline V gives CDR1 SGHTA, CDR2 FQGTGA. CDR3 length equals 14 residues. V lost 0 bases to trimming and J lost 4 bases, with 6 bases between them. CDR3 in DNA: TGTGCCAGCAGCTTAACGGGCCTCACCGGGGAGCTGTTTTTT. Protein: CASSLTGLTGELFF.

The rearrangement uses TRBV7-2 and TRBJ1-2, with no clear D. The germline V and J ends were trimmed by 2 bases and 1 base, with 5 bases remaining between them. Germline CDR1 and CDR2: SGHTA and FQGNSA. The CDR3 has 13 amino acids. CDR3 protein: CASSLRSNYGYTF. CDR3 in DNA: TGTGCCAGCAGCTTACGCAGTAACTATGGCTACACCTTC.

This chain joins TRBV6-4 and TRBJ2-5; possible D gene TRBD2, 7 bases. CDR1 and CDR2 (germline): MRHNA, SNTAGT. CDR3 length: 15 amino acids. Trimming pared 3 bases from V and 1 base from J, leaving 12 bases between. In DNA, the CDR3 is TGTGCCAGCAGTGAGGGGGCTAGCGGCCAAGAGACCCAGTACTTC. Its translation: CASSEGASGQETQYF.